Included here is one T cell receptor (beta chain) sequence, with context. Its antigen is not known. These data come from a study of shared clonotypes between healthy human individuals. About the study: Researchers drew samples from a couple of women and three men aged 18 to 49.

Per the original methods: Filtering differed for immunoSEQ, which gave only junction sequences without quality scores. The data were produced by immunoSEQ multiplex PCR, yet TCRdb's version contains in-frame clones alone and is incomplete. V and J calls and clone size are as listed in that table; D and trimming were resolved from the DNA. The table shows approximately 1,000,000 clones, with approximately 80% occurring only once. Germline loops: CDR1 SGHAT, CDR2 FQNNGV. The CDR3 is made up of 12 amino acids. V was cut by 5 bases and J by 6 bases, with 10 bases left in between. Study-level findings and limits: Enrolling few donors narrowed the genetic and exposure-history diversity that was represented.

V and J are TRBV11-2 and TRBJ1-2; possibly TRBD1 for D (6 bases). Sequences were obtained from memory CD4+ T cells from PBMCs. Subset here: CD45RA-negative fraction. This sequence originates from a man between 18 and 29 years old in good health. Some clones in this sample may be carry-over from other donors' samples. CDR3 coding DNA: TGTGCCAGCAGCAAACAGGGAAATGGCTACACCTTC. Protein product: CASSKQGNGYTF.